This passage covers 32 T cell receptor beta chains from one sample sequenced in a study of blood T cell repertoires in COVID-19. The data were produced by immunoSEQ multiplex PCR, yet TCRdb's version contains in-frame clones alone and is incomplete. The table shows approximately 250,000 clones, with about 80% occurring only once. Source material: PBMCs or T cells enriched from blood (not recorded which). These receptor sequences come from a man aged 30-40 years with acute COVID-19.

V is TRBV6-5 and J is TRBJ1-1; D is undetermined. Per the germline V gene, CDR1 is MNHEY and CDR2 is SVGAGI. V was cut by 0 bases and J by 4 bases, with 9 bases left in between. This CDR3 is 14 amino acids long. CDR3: CASSYSNSRTEAFF. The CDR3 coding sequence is TGTGCCAGCAGTTACTCGAACAGCCGCACTGAAGCTTTCTTT.

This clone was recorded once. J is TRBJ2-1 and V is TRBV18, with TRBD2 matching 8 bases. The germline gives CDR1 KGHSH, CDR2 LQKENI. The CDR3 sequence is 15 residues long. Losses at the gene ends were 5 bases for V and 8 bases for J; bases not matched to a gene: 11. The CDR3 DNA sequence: TGTGCCAGCTCAAAGCGGGAGAAGGAGGGGGATGAGCAGTTCTTC. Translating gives CASSKREKEGDEQFF.

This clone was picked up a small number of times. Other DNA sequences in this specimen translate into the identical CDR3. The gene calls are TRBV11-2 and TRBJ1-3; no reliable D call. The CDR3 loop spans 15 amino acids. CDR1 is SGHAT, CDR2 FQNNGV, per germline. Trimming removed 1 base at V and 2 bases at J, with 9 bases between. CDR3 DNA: TGTGCCAGCAGCTTAGTTTCAGGCGCTGGAAACACCATATATTTT. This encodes CASSLVSGAGNTIYF.

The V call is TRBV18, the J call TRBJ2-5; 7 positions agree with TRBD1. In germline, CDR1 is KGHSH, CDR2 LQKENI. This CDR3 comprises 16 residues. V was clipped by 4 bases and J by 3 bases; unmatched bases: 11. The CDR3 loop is CASSLIPGQPKETQYF. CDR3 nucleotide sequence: TGTGCCAGCTCACTTATCCCGGGACAGCCAAAAGAGACCCAGTACTTC.

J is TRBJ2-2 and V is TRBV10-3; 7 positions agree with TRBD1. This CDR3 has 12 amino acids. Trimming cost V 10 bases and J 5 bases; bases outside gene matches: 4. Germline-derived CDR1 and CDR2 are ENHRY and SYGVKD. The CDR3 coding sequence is TGTGCCACTGGACAGGCTACCGGGGAGCTGTTTTTT. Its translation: CATGQATGELFF.

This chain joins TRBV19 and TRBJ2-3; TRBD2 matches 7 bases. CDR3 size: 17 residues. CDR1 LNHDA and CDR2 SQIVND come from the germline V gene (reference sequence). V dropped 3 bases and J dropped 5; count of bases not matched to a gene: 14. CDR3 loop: CASSIWWGGSSEDTQYF. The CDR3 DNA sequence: TGTGCCAGTAGTATTTGGTGGGGCGGGAGCTCGGAAGATACGCAGTATTTT.

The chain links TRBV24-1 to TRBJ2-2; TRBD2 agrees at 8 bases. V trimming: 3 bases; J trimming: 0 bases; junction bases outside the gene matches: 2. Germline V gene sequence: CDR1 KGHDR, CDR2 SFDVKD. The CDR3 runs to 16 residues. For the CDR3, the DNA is TGTGCCACCAGTGATAGCGGGGGAGCGAACACCGGGGAGCTGTTTTTT. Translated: CATSDSGGANTGELFF.

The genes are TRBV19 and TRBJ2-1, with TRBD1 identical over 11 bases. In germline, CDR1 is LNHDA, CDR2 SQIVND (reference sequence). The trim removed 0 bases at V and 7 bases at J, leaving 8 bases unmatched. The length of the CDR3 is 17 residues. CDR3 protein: CASSIDQRTGGRNEQFF. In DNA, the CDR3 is TGTGCCAGTAGTATAGATCAGCGGACAGGGGGCCGTAATGAGCAGTTCTTC. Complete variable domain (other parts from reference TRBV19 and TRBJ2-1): DGGITQSPKYLFRKEGQNVTLSCEQNLNHDAMYWYRQDPGQGLRLIYYSQIVNDFQKGDIAEGYSVSREKKESFPLTVTSAQKNPTAFYLCASSIDQRTGGRNEQFFGPGTRLTVL.

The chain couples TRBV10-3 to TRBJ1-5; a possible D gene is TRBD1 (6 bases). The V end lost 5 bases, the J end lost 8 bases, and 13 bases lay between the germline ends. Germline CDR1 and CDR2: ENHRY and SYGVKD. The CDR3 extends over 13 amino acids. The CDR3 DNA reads TGTGCCATCAGTCGGACAGCCTCTGAGCCCCAGCATTTT. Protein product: CAISRTASEPQHF.

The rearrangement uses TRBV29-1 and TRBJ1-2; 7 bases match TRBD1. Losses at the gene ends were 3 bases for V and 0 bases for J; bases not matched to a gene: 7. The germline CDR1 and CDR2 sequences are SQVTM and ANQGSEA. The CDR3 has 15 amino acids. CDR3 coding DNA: TGCAGCGTTGAGCCTCCGGGACAGACTAACTATGGCTACACCTTC. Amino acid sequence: CSVEPPGQTNYGYTF.

CDR3 nucleotide sequence: TGTGCCAGCAGTCCTGGGGGGGTGAACACTGAAGCTTTCTTT. Amino acid sequence: CASSPGGVNTEAFF. The V and J genes are TRBV28 and TRBJ1-1; D is perhaps TRBD1 (5 bases). With 5 bases removed from V and 0 bases from J, the gap between germline ends came to 10 bases. Germline CDR1 is MDHEN and CDR2 is SYDVKM. This CDR3 contains 14 residues.

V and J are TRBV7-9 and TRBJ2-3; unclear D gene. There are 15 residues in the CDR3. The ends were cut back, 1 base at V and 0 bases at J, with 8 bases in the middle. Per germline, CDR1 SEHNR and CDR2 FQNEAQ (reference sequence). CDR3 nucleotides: TGTGCCAGCAGCTTAGTTGCGGTCAGCACAGATACGCAGTATTTT. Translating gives CASSLVAVSTDTQYF.

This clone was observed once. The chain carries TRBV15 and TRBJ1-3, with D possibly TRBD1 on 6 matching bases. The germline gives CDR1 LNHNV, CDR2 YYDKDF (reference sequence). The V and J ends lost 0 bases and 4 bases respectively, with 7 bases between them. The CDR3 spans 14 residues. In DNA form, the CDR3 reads TGTGCCACCAGCAGAGACAGGGGCGGAAACACCATATATTTT. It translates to CATSRDRGGNTIYF. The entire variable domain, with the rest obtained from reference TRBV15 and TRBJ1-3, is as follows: DAMVIQNPRYQVTQFGKPVTLSCSQTLNHNVMYWYQQKSSQAPKLLFHYYDKDFNNEADTPDNFQSRRPNTSFCFLDIRSPGLGDTAMYLCATSRDRGGNTIYFGEGSWLTVV.

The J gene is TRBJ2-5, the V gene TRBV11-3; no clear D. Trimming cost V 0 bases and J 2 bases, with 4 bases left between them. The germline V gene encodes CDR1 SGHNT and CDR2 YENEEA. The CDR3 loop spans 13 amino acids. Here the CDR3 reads CASSLDLQETQYF. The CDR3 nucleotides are TGTGCCAGCAGCTTAGATCTACAAGAGACCCAGTACTTC. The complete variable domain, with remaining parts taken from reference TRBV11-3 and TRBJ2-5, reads EAGVVQSPRYKIIEKKQPVAFWCNPISGHNTLYWYLQNLGQGPELLIRYENEEAVDDSQLPKDRFSAERLKGVDSTLKIQPAELGDSAVYLCASSLDLQETQYFGPGTRLLVL.

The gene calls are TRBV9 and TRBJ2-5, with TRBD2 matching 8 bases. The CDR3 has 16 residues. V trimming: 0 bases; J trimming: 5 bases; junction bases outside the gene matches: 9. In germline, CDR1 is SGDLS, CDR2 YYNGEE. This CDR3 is CASSVAASGRGETQYF. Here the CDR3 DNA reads TGTGCCAGCAGCGTAGCTGCTAGCGGGCGGGGGGAGACCCAGTACTTC.

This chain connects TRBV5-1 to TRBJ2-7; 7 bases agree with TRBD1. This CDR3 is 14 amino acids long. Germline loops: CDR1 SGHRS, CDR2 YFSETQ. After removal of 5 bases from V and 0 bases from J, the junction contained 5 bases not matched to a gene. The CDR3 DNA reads TGCGCCAGCAGTTACCGGGACAGCTCCTACGAGCAGTACGTC. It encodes CASSYRDSSYEQYV.

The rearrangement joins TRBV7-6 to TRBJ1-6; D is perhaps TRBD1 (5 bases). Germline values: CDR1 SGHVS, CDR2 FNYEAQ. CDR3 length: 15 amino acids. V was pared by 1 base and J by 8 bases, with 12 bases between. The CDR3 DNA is TGTGCCAGCAGCTTAGTCGGGGGTGGGGATTCACCCCTCCACTTT. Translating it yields CASSLVGGGDSPLHF. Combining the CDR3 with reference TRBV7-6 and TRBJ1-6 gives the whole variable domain GAGVSQSPRYKVTKRGQDVALRCDPISGHVSLYWYRQALGQGPEFLTYFNYEAQQDKSGLPNDRFSAERPEGSISTLTIQRTEQRDSAMYRCASSLVGGGDSPLHFGNGTRLTVT.

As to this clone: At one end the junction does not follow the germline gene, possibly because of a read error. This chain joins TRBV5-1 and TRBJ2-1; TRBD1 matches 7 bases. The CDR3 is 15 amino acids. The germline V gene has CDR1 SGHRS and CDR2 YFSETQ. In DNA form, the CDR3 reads TGTGCCAGCAGCCGTCAGGGACAGACCTACAATGAGCAGTTCTTC. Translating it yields CASSRQGQTYNEQFF. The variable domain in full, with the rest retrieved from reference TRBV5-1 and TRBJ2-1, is KAGVTQTPRYLIKTRGQQVTLSCSPISGHRSVSWYQQTPGQGLQFLFEYFSETQRNKGNFPGRFSGRQFSNSRSEMNVSTLELGDSALYLCASSRQGQTYNEQFFGPGTRLTVL.

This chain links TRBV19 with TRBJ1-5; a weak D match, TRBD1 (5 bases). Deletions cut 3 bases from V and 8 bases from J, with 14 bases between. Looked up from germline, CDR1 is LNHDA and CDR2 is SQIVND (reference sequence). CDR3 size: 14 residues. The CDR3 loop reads CASSIRQIREPQHF. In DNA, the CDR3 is TGTGCCAGTAGTATCCGACAAATCAGGGAGCCCCAGCATTTT.

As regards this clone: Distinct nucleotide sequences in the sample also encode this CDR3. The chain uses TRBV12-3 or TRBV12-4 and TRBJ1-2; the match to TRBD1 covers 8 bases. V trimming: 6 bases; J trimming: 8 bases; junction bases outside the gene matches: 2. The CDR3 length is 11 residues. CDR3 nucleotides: TGTGCCAGCAGCCCAGGGGGCGGCTACACCTTC. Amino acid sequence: CASSPGGGYTF.

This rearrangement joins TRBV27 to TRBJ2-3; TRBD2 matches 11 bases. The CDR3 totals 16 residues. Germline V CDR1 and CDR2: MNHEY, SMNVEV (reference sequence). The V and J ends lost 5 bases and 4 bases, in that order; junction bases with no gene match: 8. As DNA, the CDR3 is TGTGCCAGCAGTCTCATAGCGGGGGGGTTGTCAGATACGCAGTATTTT. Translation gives CASSLIAGGLSDTQYF.

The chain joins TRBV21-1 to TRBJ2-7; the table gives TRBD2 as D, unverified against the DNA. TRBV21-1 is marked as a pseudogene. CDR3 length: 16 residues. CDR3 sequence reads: CASSKAWVAGENEQYV. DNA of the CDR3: TGTGCCAGCAGCAAAGCCTGGGTAGCGGGAGAAAACGAGCAGTACGTC.

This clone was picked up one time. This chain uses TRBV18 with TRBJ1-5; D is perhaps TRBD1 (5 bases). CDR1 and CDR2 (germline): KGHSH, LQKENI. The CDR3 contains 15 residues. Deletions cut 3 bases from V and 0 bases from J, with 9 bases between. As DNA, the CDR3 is TGTGCCAGCTCACCGGGCGGGACTAGCAATCAGCCCCAGCATTTT. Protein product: CASSPGGTSNQPQHF.

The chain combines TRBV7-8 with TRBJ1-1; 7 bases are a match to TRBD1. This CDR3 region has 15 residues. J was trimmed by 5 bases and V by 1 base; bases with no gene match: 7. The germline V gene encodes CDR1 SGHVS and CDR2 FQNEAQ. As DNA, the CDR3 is TGTGCCAGCAGCTTAGATGGCAGGGGGTTTACTGAAGCTTTCTTT. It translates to CASSLDGRGFTEAFF. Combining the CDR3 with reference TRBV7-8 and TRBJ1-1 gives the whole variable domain GAGVSQSPRYKVAKRGQDVALRCDPISGHVSLFWYQQALGQGPEFLTYFQNEAQLDKSGLPSDRFFAERPEGSVSTLKIQRTQQEDSAVYLCASSLDGRGFTEAFFGQGTRLTVV.

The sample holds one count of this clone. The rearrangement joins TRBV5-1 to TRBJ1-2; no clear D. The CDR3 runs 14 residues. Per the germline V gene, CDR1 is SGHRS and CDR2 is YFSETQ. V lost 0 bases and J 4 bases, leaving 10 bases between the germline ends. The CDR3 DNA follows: TGCGCCAGCAGCTTGGCGTCGGGGTCCTATGGCTACACCTTC. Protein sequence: CASSLASGSYGYTF.

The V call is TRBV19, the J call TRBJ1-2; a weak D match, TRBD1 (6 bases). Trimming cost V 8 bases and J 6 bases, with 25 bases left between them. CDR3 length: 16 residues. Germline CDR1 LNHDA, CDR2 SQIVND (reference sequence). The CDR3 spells CASHPQGSKSFDGYTF. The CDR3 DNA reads TGTGCCAGTCATCCGCAGGGGAGTAAATCGTTCGATGGCTACACCTTC.

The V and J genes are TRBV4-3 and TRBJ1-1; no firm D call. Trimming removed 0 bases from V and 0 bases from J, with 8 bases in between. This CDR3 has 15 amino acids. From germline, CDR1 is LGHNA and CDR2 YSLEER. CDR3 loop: CASSQDWSMNTEAFF. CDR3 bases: TGCGCCAGCAGCCAAGACTGGAGCATGAACACTGAAGCTTTCTTT.

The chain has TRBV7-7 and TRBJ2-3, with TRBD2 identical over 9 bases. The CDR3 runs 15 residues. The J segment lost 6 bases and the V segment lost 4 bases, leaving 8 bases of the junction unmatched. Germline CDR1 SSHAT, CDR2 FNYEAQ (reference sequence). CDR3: CASSSSLGTSDTQYF. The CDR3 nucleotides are TGTGCCAGCAGCTCGTCCCTCGGGACTAGCGATACGCAGTATTTT. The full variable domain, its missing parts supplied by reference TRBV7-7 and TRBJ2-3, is GAGVSQSPRYKVTKRGQDVTLRCDPISSHATLYWYQQALGQGPEFLTYFNYEAQPDKSGLPSDRFSAERPEGSISTLTIQRTEQRDSAMYRCASSSSLGTSDTQYFGPGTRLTVL.

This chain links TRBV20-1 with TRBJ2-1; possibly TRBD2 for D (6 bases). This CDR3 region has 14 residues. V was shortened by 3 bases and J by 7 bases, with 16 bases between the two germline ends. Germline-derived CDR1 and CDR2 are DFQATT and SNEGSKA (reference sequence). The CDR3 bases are TGCAGTGCTAGTCTGGCGGGGCCTAGGAATGAGCAGTTCTTC. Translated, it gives CSASLAGPRNEQFF.

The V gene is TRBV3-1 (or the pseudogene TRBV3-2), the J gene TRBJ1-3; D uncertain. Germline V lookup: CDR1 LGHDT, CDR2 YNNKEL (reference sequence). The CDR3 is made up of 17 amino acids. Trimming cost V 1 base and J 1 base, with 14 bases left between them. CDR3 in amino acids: CASSQVAVKTSGNTIYF. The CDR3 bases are TGTGCCAGCAGCCAAGTAGCCGTAAAAACGTCTGGAAACACCATATATTTT.

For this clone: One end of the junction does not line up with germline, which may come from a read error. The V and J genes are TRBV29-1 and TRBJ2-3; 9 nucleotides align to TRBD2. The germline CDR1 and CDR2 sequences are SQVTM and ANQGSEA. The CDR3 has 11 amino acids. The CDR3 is CSGGERGAKIF. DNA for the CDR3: TGCAGCGGGGGAGAGCGGGGGGCAAAAATTTTT.

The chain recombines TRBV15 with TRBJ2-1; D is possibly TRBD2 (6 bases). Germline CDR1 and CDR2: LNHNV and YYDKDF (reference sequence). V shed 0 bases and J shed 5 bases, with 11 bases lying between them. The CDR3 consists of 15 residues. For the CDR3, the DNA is TGTGCCACCAGCAGAGACGGGCGGGGCGACAATGAGCAGTTCTTC. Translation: CATSRDGRGDNEQFF.